The 11 T cell receptor beta chains given below trace back to one sample, sequenced in a study of beta chain features in type 1 diabetes. Study-level results: Within each of all four CD4+ subsets, Type 1 diabetes patients had TCRB CDR3s that were moderately but significantly shorter.

These receptors are not linked to any known antigen. What was sequenced were expressed TCRB transcripts, since all of the isolated RNA had been reverse transcribed. Assay used: immunoSEQ multiplex PCR; TCRdb lists only in-frame clones, some missing. The table records a few hundred thousand clones, approximately 12% of them present only once. The sequenced sample was naive CD4+ T cells from blood. The receptors were gathered from a woman aged 18-35 years with type 1 diabetes.

V gene TRBV6-6 combines with J gene TRBJ1-4; weak D call: TRBD1 (6 bases). V shed 7 bases and J shed 7 bases, with 16 bases lying between them. The germline CDR1 and CDR2 sequences are MNHNY and SVGAGI (reference sequence). The CDR3 contains 14 residues. DNA for the CDR3: TGTGCCAGCACCACCGGACAGTGGGGTGAAAAACTGTTTTTT. Translating it yields CASTTGQWGEKLFF.

The chain links TRBV7-2 to TRBJ2-7, with D maybe TRBD2 (6 bases). Germline lookup yields CDR1 SGHTA and CDR2 FQGNSA. The V and J ends lost 2 bases and 4 bases respectively, with 15 bases between them. The CDR3 runs 15 residues. Here the CDR3 reads CASSLLGRGGYEQYF. The CDR3, as DNA: TGTGCCAGCAGCTTATTGGGGCGGGGAGGATACGAGCAGTACTTC.

The chain joins TRBV7-9 to TRBJ2-7; maybe TRBD2 (6 bases). Per the germline V gene, CDR1 is SEHNR and CDR2 is FQNEAQ (reference sequence). The CDR3 covers 12 residues. Trimming pared 8 bases from V and 1 base from J, leaving 9 bases between. CDR3 region: CASGGMSYEQYF. CDR3 nucleotide sequence: TGTGCCAGCGGCGGGATGTCCTACGAGCAGTACTTC. The full variable domain, completed using reference TRBV7-9 and TRBJ2-7, is DTGVSQNPRHKITKRGQNVTFRCDPISEHNRLYWYRQTLGQGPEFLTYFQNEAQLEKSRLLSDRFSAERPKGSFSTLEIQRTEQGDSAMYLCASGGMSYEQYFGPGTRLTVT.

This clone was recorded a few times. The chain carries TRBV7-9 and TRBJ2-7; D ambiguous. Looked up from germline, CDR1 is SEHNR and CDR2 is FQNEAQ (reference sequence). The CDR3 consists of 14 residues. Trimming left V 1 base short and J 4 bases short, with 11 bases between. In nucleotides, the CDR3 is TGTGCCAGCAGCTTAGACGGGTTAGTTTACGAGCAGTACTTC. Translation: CASSLDGLVYEQYF.

This clone was detected only a few times. V usage is TRBV30 and J usage is TRBJ2-5, with 7 bases matching TRBD2. CDR1 GTSNPN and CDR2 SVGIG come from the germline V gene (reference sequence). The CDR3 is made up of 14 amino acids. The V and J ends lost 5 bases and 2 bases, in that order; junction bases with no gene match: 8. CDR3 sequence (DNA): TGTGCCTGGGCCCGGACTAGTCGACAAGAGACCCAGTACTTC. This sequence encodes CAWARTSRQETQYF.

This clone was counted a single time. The gene calls are TRBV5-1 and TRBJ2-5; D not resolved. The germline V gene has CDR1 SGHRS and CDR2 YFSETQ. The V end lost 4 bases, the J end lost 5 bases, and 12 bases lay between the germline ends. The CDR3 length is 13 residues. The CDR3 region has the DNA TGCGCCAGCAGCAACCAGGTTGGGGAGACCCAGTACTTC. It translates to CASSNQVGETQYF.

V usage is TRBV19 and J usage is TRBJ2-7, with D perhaps matching TRBD2 (5 bases). Deletions cut 3 bases from V and 2 bases from J, with 8 bases between. Germline loops: CDR1 LNHDA, CDR2 SQIVND (reference sequence). There are 13 residues in the CDR3. CDR3: CASSIGKPYEQYF. CDR3 DNA sequence: TGTGCCAGTAGTATCGGGAAGCCCTACGAGCAGTACTTC.

The V call is TRBV18, the J call TRBJ2-4; weak D call: TRBD2 (6 bases). CDR1 and CDR2 from the germline V gene are KGHSH and LQKENI. The CDR3 has 15 residues. V shed 2 bases and J shed 9 bases, with 17 bases lying between them. The CDR3 sequence is CASSPAPEAGTIQYF. Here the CDR3 DNA reads TGTGCCAGCTCACCAGCCCCTGAGGCGGGGACCATTCAGTACTTC.

The chain combines TRBV27 with TRBJ1-5, with D unclear. The ends were cut back, 5 bases at V and 4 bases at J, with 9 bases in the middle. The germline gives CDR1 MNHEY, CDR2 SMNVEV (reference sequence). This CDR3 has 13 amino acids. The CDR3 here is CASSIFRNQPQHF. CDR3 DNA sequence: TGTGCCAGCAGTATCTTTCGGAATCAGCCCCAGCATTTT.

V usage is TRBV6-1 and J usage is TRBJ2-1; 9 bases match TRBD1. From germline, CDR1 is MNHNS and CDR2 SASEGT. The CDR3 is 16 residues long. V lost 4 bases and J lost 7; bases outside the gene matches: 11. CDR3 bases: TGTGCCAGCAGTGCCATGCCGGGACAGGGTTGGAATGAGCAGTTCTTC. This codes for CASSAMPGQGWNEQFF.

The gene calls are TRBV10-3 and TRBJ2-1; 11 bases align to TRBD2. Per the germline V gene, CDR1 is ENHRY and CDR2 is SYGVKD. This CDR3 region has 15 residues. Trimming took 8 bases from V and 14 from J; bases not matched to a gene: 17. For the CDR3, the DNA is TGTGCCATCTCTCAACTAGCGGGAGAACAGTCGTCGGAGTTCTTC. Residues: CAISQLAGEQSSEFF.